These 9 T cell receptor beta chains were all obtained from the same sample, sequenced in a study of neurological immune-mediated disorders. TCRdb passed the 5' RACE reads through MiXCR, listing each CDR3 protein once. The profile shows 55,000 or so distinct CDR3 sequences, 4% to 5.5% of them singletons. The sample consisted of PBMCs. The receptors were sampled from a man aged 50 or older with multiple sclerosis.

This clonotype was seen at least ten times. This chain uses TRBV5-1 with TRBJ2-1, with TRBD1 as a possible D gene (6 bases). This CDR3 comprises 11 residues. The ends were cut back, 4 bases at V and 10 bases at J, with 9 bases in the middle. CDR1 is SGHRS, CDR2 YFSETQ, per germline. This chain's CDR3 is CASSLDREQFF. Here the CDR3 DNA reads TGCGCCAGCAGCCTTGACAGGGAGCAGTTCTTC.

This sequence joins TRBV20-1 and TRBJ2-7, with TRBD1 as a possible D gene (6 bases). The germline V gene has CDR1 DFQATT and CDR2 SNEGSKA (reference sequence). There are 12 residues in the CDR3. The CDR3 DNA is TGCAGAGCCCGGGAAAAAGGGGGCGAGCAGTACTTC. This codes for CRAREKGGEQYF.

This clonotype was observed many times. CDR3 bases: TGCGCCAGCAGCTTGGACGGGAGCACAGATACGCAGTATTTT. It yields the protein CASSLDGSTDTQYF. The J gene is TRBJ2-3, the V gene TRBV5-1; no firm D call. V dropped 0 bases and J dropped 0 bases, with 5 bases sitting between them. Germline values: CDR1 SGHRS, CDR2 YFSETQ. The CDR3 spans 14 residues.

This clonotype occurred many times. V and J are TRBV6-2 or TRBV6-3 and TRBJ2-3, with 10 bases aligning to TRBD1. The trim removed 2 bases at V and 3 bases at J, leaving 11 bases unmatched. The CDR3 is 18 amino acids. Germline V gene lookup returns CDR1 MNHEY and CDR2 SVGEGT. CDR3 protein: CASSYPGQGVLRTDTQYF. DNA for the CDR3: TGTGCCAGCAGTTACCCTGGACAGGGGGTCCTAAGGACAGATACGCAGTATTTT.

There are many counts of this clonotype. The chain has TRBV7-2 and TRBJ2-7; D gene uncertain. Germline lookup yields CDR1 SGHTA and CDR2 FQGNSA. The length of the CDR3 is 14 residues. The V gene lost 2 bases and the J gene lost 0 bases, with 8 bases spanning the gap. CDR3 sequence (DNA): TGTGCCAGCAGCTTATCGCGGAGCTCCTACGAGCAGTACTTC. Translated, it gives CASSLSRSSYEQYF.

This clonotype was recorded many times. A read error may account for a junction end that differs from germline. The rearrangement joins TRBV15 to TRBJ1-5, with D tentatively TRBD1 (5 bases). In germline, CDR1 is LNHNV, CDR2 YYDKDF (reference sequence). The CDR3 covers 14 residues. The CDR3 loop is CATSRGDPDQPQNF. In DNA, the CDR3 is TGTGCCACCAGCAGAGGGGACCCCGATCAGCCCCAGAATTTT.

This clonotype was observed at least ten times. The CDR3 coding sequence is TGTGCCAGCAGCTACCGGACAGGGGAAAATTCACCCCTCCACTTT. It codes for CASSYRTGENSPLHF. This chain connects TRBV7-9 to TRBJ1-6; 9 nucleotides align to TRBD1. The CDR3 runs to 15 residues. CDR1 is SEHNR, CDR2 FQNEAQ, per germline (reference sequence). V shed 4 bases and J 7 bases; nucleotides not matched to a gene: 5.

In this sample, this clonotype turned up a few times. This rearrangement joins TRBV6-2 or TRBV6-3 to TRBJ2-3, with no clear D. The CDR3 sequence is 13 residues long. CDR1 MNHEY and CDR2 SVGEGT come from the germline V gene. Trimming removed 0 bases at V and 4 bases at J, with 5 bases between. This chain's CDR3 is CASSYSTADTQYF. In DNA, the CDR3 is TGTGCCAGCAGTTACTCGACGGCAGATACGCAGTATTTT.

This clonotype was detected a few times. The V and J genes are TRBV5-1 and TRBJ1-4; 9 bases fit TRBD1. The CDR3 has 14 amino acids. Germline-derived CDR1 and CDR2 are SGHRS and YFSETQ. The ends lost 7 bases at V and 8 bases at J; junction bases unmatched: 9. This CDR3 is CASRVGQGSEKLFF. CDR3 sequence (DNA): TGCGCCAGCCGGGTAGGACAGGGGAGCGAAAAACTGTTTTTT.